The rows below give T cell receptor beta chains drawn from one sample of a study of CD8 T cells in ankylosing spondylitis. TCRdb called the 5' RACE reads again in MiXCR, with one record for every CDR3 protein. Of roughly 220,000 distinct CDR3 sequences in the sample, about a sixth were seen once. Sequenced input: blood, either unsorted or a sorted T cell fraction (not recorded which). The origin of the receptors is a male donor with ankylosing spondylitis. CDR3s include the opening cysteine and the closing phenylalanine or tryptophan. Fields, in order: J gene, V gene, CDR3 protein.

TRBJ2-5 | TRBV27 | CASSLSKGYGETQYF
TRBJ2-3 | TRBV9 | CASSAVRERTDTQYF
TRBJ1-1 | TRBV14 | CASSSTGGWTEAFF
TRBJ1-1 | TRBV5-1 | CASSLASMNTEAFF
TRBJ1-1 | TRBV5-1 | CASSLVRESMNTEAFF
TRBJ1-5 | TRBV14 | CASSQPTQGGISNQPQHF
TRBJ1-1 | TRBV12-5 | CASGLEGTGYFGAEAFF
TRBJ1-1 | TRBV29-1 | CSVVRGPDTEAFF
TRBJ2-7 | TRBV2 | CASSWGAPGQGFYEQYF
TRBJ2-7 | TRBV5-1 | CASSPGTGWEQYF